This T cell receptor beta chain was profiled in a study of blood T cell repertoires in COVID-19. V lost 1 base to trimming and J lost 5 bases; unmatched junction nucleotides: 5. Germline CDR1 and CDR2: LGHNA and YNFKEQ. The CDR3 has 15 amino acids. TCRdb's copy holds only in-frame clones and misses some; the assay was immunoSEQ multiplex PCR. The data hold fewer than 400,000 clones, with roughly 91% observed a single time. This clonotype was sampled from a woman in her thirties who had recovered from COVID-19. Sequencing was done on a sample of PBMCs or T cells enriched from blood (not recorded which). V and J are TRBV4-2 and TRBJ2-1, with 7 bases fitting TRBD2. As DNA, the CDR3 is TGTGCCAGCAGCCAAGCTAGCGGACTAAACAATGAGCAGTTCTTC. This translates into CASSQASGLNNEQFF.